Listed here are 4 T cell receptor beta chains from one sample, sequenced in a study of T cell clonality in common variable immunodeficiency. Repertoires were generated with immunoSEQ multiplex PCR, while TCRdb's copy carries only in-frame clones and drops some. This sample comprises about 39,000 clones, none seen once only. The material sequenced was peripheral blood mononuclear cells. These receptors were taken from a person aged 18 to 75 in good health.

This clone came up many times. The read halts 3 residues ahead of the CDR3 end, with the missing end drawn from the germline J gene. This chain joins TRBV6-1 and TRBJ2-4; 7 nucleotides line up with TRBD1. Germline trimming cut 1 base from V and 6 bases from J; bases unmatched to any gene: 6. Looked up from germline, CDR1 is MNHNS and CDR2 is SASEGT. The CDR3 loop spans 15 amino acids. The chain's CDR3 is CASSEEGAGGNIQYF. The covered CDR3 bases are TGTGCCAGCAGTGAAGAGGGGGCTGGGGGAAACATT.

In its sample, this clone was seen a few times. Read coverage stops 3 residues before the CDR3 terminus; the germline J gene supplies the remainder. This chain connects TRBV20-1 to TRBJ2-3; 8 bases map to TRBD2. Germline trimming cut 1 base from V and 2 bases from J; bases unmatched to any gene: 8. CDR3 size: 16 residues. Germline V CDR1 and CDR2: DFQATT, SNEGSKA (reference sequence). The CDR3 is CSARVNGRGYTDTQYF. The CDR3 DNA, read in part, is TGCAGTGCTAGAGTAAACGGGAGGGGGTACACAGATACG.

This clone was detected many times. The missing CDR3 end, 3 residues past where the read stops, is filled in from the germline J gene. The gene calls are TRBV5-4 and TRBJ2-3; D is unclear. The germline gives CDR1 SGHNT, CDR2 YYREEE (reference sequence). Trimming took off 7 bases at V and 0 bases at J, with 15 bases between the two ends. The CDR3 extends over 15 amino acids. The CDR3 sequence is CASASERTSTDTQYF. The sequenced part of the CDR3 DNA is TGTGCCAGCGCAAGCGAGCGCACTAGCACAGATACG.

This clone was counted at least ten times. The read finishes 3 residues shy of the CDR3 end, and the germline J gene is used to complete it. The chain is built from TRBV7-9 and TRBJ1-4; D remains unclear. The CDR3 sequence is 15 residues long. CDR1 is SEHNR, CDR2 FQNEAQ, per germline (reference sequence). The CDR3 spells CASSSFDRLAVKLFF. CDR3 DNA (partial): TGTGCCAGCAGCTCATTCGACCGACTAGCCGTGAAA.